These 16 T cell receptor beta chains were sequenced from one sample in a study of CD8+ T cells in alopecia areata. Indicated treatment: oral pan-JAK inhibitor, 5-10 mg twice daily. Investigators isolated RNA and reverse transcribed it into cDNA to act as the sequencing template. The protocol was immunoSEQ multiplex PCR, while the TCRdb copy is restricted to in-frame clones and leaves out a portion. The sample has approximately 300,000 clones; roughly 64% are singletons. The sample in question was CD4+ T cells sorted from blood, obtained at week 24, from a patient treated with tofacitinib. These TCRs come from a human donor with alopecia areata.

The rearrangement links TRBV9 to TRBJ2-1, with 8 bases aligning to TRBD2. Germline CDR1 SGDLS, CDR2 YYNGEE. Trimming took 4 bases from V and 5 from J; bases not matched to a gene: 11. This CDR3 has 16 amino acids. The CDR3 reads CASSPYSGTANNEQFF. CDR3 sequence (DNA): TGTGCCAGCAGCCCCTATAGCGGGACGGCTAACAATGAGCAGTTCTTC.

This chain joins TRBV6-6 and TRBJ1-1; D may be TRBD1 (5 bases). The CDR3 runs 11 residues. CDR1 is MNHNY, CDR2 SVGAGI, per germline (reference sequence). The germline V and J ends were trimmed by 7 bases and 6 bases, with 9 bases remaining between them. As DNA, the CDR3 is TGTGCCAGCACCAAAGGGGCTGAAGCTTTCTTT. It specifies CASTKGAEAFF.

V gene TRBV30 combines with J gene TRBJ1-1; TRBD1 might be the D (6 bases). CDR1 is GTSNPN, CDR2 SVGIG, per germline (reference sequence). This CDR3 region has 17 residues. Deletions cut 0 bases from V and 1 base from J, with 18 bases between. CDR3 DNA sequence: TGTGCCTGGAGTGTACTGGCGATTTACAGGGCGAACACTGAAGCTTTCTTT. The encoded protein is CAWSVLAIYRANTEAFF.

The chain uses TRBV28 and TRBJ2-5, with TRBD1 matching 8 bases. This CDR3 has 15 residues. CDR1 and CDR2 from the germline V gene are MDHEN and SYDVKM. Losses at the gene ends were 6 bases for V and 1 base for J; bases not matched to a gene: 7. Here the CDR3 DNA reads TGTGCCAGCAGGCCACACGGACAGGGCCAAGAGACCCAGTACTTC. It is translated as CASRPHGQGQETQYF.

This clone was seen many times. This chain joins TRBV19 and TRBJ2-7, with no clear D. The CDR3 runs to 16 residues. The ends were cut back, 3 bases at V and 0 bases at J, with 15 bases in the middle. Germline CDR1 reads LNHDA; CDR2 reads SQIVND (reference sequence). In nucleotides, the CDR3 is TGTGCCAGTAGTATGGACCTAAGTTTTAGCTCCTACGAGCAGTACTTC. This sequence encodes CASSMDLSFSSYEQYF.

V gene TRBV30 combines with J gene TRBJ2-7; D is unclear. V was cut by 2 bases and J by 3 bases, with 11 bases left in between. Germline assignment: CDR1 GTSNPN and CDR2 SVGIG (reference sequence). The CDR3 spans 13 residues. CDR3 residues: CAWSFGRIYEQYF. Here the CDR3 DNA reads TGTGCCTGGAGTTTCGGACGGATCTACGAGCAGTACTTC.

This sequence joins TRBV5-4 and TRBJ1-2; no clear D. V was trimmed by 4 bases and J by 0 bases, leaving 13 bases between them. This CDR3 contains 15 residues. CDR1 is SGHNT, CDR2 YYREEE, per germline (reference sequence). CDR3 DNA sequence: TGTGCCAGCAGCCCGAGGGCTGAAGCTAACTATGGCTACACCTTC. Its translation is CASSPRAEANYGYTF.

The chain uses TRBV28 and TRBJ1-1; D is uncertain. This CDR3 contains 16 residues. Looked up from germline, CDR1 is MDHEN and CDR2 is SYDVKM. The germline V and J ends were trimmed by 6 bases and 1 base, with 18 bases remaining between them. The CDR3 nucleotides read TGTGCCAGCAGCCTCCCCACCCCCAGGAGGAACACTGAAGCTTTCTTT. Protein sequence: CASSLPTPRRNTEAFF.

This chain joins TRBV2 and TRBJ1-5; D is uncertain. Per the germline V gene, CDR1 is SNHLY and CDR2 is FYNNEI. V dropped 6 bases and J dropped 6 bases, with 18 bases sitting between them. The CDR3 consists of 15 residues. Here the CDR3 reads CASREGILKGQPQHF. The CDR3 DNA reads TGTGCCAGCAGGGAGGGCATACTGAAGGGTCAGCCCCAGCATTTT.

The chain couples TRBV18 to TRBJ2-1; the D is unclear. The length of the CDR3 is 15 residues. Trimming removed 2 bases at V and 0 bases at J, with 8 bases between. Germline assignment: CDR1 KGHSH and CDR2 LQKENI. The CDR3 DNA sequence: TGTGCCAGCTCACCAGGGGTGGGCTCCTACAATGAGCAGTTCTTC. Its translation: CASSPGVGSYNEQFF.

The rearrangement links TRBV29-1 to TRBJ1-2; the D is unclear. Germline values: CDR1 SQVTM, CDR2 ANQGSEA. The CDR3 runs to 11 residues. Deletions cut 8 bases from V and 0 bases from J, with 7 bases between. The CDR3 DNA reads as TGCAGCCTTCAGACTAACTATGGCTACACCTTC. Translation gives CSLQTNYGYTF.

The genes are TRBV6-5 and TRBJ1-5, with D hard to call. The germline V gene has CDR1 MNHEY and CDR2 SVGAGI. This CDR3 region has 13 residues. V lost 4 bases, J lost 6 bases, and 10 bases lay in between. The CDR3 coding sequence is TGTGCCAGCAGTTGGTCTCTAGGTCAGCCCCAGCATTTT. Protein product: CASSWSLGQPQHF.

The V and J genes are TRBV11-1 and TRBJ2-4; 10 bases match TRBD2. Germline CDR1 SGHAT, CDR2 FQDESV (reference sequence). The J segment lost 7 bases and the V segment lost 2 bases, leaving 8 bases of the junction unmatched. CDR3 length: 16 amino acids. The CDR3 sequence: CASSLWTSGRGNIQYF. CDR3 DNA: TGTGCCAGCAGCTTATGGACTAGCGGCCGGGGGAACATTCAGTACTTC.

The V gene is TRBV5-1, the J gene TRBJ2-3; 7 nucleotides align to TRBD2. V gave up 3 bases and J gave up 3 bases; unmatched junction bases: 13. CDR3 length: 17 residues. Per the germline V gene, CDR1 is SGHRS and CDR2 is YFSETQ. CDR3: CASSWLRGEGNTDTQYF. DNA of the CDR3: TGCGCCAGCAGCTGGCTTCGGGGGGAAGGTAATACAGATACGCAGTATTTT.

In this sample, this clone turned up a few times. V gene TRBV14 combines with J gene TRBJ1-1; D gene unclear. The CDR3 extends over 13 amino acids. The V end was cut by 4 bases, the J end by 5 bases, with 11 bases between. From germline, CDR1 is SGHDN and CDR2 FVKESK. The DNA for the CDR3 is TGTGCCAGCAGCCTGCATTTGGGGACTGAAGCTTTCTTT. It yields the protein CASSLHLGTEAFF. Together with reference TRBV14 and TRBJ1-1, the CDR3 gives the full variable domain: EAGVTQFPSHSVIEKGQTVTLRCDPISGHDNLYWYRRVMGKEIKFLLHFVKESKQDESGMPNNRFLAERTGGTYSTLKVQPAELEDSGVYFCASSLHLGTEAFFGQGTRLTVV.

J is TRBJ2-7 and V is TRBV7-2, with D possibly matching TRBD1 (5 bases). Deletions cut 4 bases from V and 0 bases from J, with 19 bases between. Germline values: CDR1 SGHTA, CDR2 FQGNSA. CDR3 size: 17 residues. CDR3 bases: TGTGCCAGCAGCTCCGACCCCCGCCGACAGAGCTCCTACGAGCAGTACTTC. Translation: CASSSDPRRQSSYEQYF.